The rows below give T cell receptor beta chains drawn from one sample of a study of shared clonotypes between healthy human individuals. Sequencing used immunoSEQ multiplex PCR; TCRdb keeps in-frame clones, though not all of them. The repertoire includes 2 million or so clones, 90% to 95% of them detected once, and 0.1% to 0.15% sits in the top ten. Source material: naive CD4+ T cells sorted from blood. The receptor set was obtained from a man in his late teens or twenties in good health. CDR3s include the opening cysteine and the closing phenylalanine or tryptophan. The D gene is left open where the match is weak.

V gene	J gene	D gene	CDR3 DNA	CDR3 protein
TRBV18	TRBJ1-2	-	TGTGCCAGCTCACCAACAGGGCTTTTAGGCTACACCTTC	CASSPTGLLGYTF
TRBV7-9	TRBJ2-7	-	TGTGCCAGCAGCTTCGCTTACAGTGCCTACGAGCAGTACTTC	CASSFAYSAYEQYF
TRBV30	TRBJ2-2	TRBD2	TGTGCCTGGAGTGTACGAGCGGGAGCGGGCGGGGAGCTGTTTTTT	CAWSVRAGAGGELFF
TRBV6-1	TRBJ2-7	TRBD2	TGTGCCAGCACTCTCGGACTAGCGGAGACCTACGAGCAGTACTTC	CASTLGLAETYEQYF
TRBV5-1	TRBJ1-3	-	TGCGCCAGCCGGCTCAGTAGTGGAAACACCATATATTTT	CASRLSSGNTIYF
TRBV19	TRBJ2-5	-	TGTGCCAGTAGTATTCAACGGAAATTAGGGGGGCACGAGACCCAGTACTTC	CASSIQRKLGGHETQYF
TRBV7-9	TRBJ2-1	TRBD1	TGTGCCAGCAGCCCATATTCCGGGACAGGGTCAGAGGAGCAGTTCTTC	CASSPYSGTGSEEQFF
TRBV2	TRBJ1-6	-	TGTGCCAGCAGTGAATGGCAGGGGCAGCCGTCCCTCCACTTT	CASSEWQGQPSLHF
TRBV25-1	TRBJ1-2	-	TGTGCCAGCAGTGAAGGGCAGGGGACTGGCTACACCTTC	CASSEGQGTGYTF
TRBV9	TRBJ2-7	-	TGTGCCAGCAGCGTGGGAACGGGGGCCTACGAGCAGTACTTC	CASSVGTGAYEQYF
TRBV9	TRBJ1-3	TRBD1	TGTGCCAGCAGCGGAACCGGGACAGCCTCTGGAAACACCATATATTTT	CASSGTGTASGNTIYF
TRBV28	TRBJ1-1	-	TGTGCCAGCAGTTTAGTTGGGGGGCGCGAGACTGAAGCTTTCTTT	CASSLVGGRETEAFF
TRBV2	TRBJ2-7	-	TGTGCCAGCAGTGAAAGGTGGAGGAGCTACGAGCAGTACTTC	CASSERWRSYEQYF
TRBV4-3	TRBJ2-1	-	TGCGCCAGCAGCCAAGAAGGTATCTCCTACAATGAGCAGTTCTTC	CASSQEGISYNEQFF
TRBV10-2	TRBJ2-5	-	TGCGCCAGCAGTGAGTCACCCAGACCTACAGGGATCCAAGAGACCCAGTACTTC	CASSESPRPTGIQETQYF
TRBV7-9	TRBJ1-2	-	TGTGCCAGCAGCTTTGCAGGGTTGTCCAACTATGGCTACACCTTC	CASSFAGLSNYGYTF
TRBV28	TRBJ2-3	TRBD2	TGTGCCAGCAGTTTACACAGCGGGGGGGATACGCAGTATTTT	CASSLHSGGDTQYF
TRBV7-9	TRBJ2-5	TRBD1	TGTGCCAGCAGCACCGTCGGGACAGAAGAGACCCAGTACTTC	CASSTVGTEETQYF
TRBV6-1	TRBJ2-7	TRBD2	TGTGCCAGCAGCCCACTAGCGGGGGGGCCCTACGAGCAGTACTTC	CASSPLAGGPYEQYF
TRBV25-1	TRBJ2-1	-	TGTGCCAGCAGTGACGTTCAGTCCTACAATGAGCAGTTCTTC	CASSDVQSYNEQFF
TRBV28	TRBJ1-1	-	TGTGCCAGCAGACCCTCCGTGAACACTGAAGCTTTCTTT	CASRPSVNTEAFF
TRBV6-5	TRBJ2-3	-	TGTGCCAGCAGTTACGGGGCAGCCGATTTAGATACGCAGTATTTT	CASSYGAADLDTQYF